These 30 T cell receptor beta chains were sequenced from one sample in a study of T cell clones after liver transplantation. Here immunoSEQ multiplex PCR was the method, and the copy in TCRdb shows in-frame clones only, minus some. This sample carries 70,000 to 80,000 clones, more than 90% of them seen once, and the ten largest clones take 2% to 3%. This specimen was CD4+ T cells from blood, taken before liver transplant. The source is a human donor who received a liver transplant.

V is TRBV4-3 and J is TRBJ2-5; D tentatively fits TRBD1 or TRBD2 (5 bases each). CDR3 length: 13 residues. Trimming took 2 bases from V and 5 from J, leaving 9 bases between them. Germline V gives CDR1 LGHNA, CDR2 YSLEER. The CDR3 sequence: CASSQIGTETQYF. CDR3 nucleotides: TGCGCCAGCAGCCAAATTGGGACGGAGACCCAGTACTTC.

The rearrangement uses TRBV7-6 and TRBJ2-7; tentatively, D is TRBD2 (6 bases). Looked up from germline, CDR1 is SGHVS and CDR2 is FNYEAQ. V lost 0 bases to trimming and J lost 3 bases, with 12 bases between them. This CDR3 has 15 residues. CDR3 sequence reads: CASSLATGASYEQYF. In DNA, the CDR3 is TGTGCCAGCAGCTTAGCGACGGGAGCTAGCTACGAGCAGTACTTC.

In nucleotides, the CDR3 is TGTGCCAGCAGCTGGGACAGCGGCTCTGGAAACACCATATATTTT. It encodes CASSWDSGSGNTIYF. The chain is built from TRBV5-4 and TRBJ1-3; the match to TRBD1 covers 7 bases. Germline-derived CDR1 and CDR2 are SGHNT and YYREEE (reference sequence). The CDR3 is made up of 15 amino acids. V lost 3 bases and J lost 0; bases outside the gene matches: 3.

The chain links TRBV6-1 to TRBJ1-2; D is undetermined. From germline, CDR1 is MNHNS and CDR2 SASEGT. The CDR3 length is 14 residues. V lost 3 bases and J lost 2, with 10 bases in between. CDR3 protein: CASSDSWQNYGYTF. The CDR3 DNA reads TGTGCCAGCAGTGACTCGTGGCAAAACTATGGCTACACCTTC.

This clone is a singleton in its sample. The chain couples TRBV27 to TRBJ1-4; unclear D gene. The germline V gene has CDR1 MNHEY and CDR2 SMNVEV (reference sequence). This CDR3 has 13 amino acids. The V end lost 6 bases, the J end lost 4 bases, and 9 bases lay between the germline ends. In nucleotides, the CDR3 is TGTGCCAGCAGCCGGAATGGTAATGAAAAACTGTTTTTT. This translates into CASSRNGNEKLFF.

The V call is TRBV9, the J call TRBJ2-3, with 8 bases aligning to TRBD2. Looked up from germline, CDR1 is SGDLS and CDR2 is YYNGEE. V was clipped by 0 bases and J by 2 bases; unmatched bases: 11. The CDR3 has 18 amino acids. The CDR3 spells CASSVGLASRLNTDTQYF. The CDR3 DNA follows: TGTGCCAGCAGCGTAGGACTAGCGAGCCGACTAAACACAGATACGCAGTATTTT.

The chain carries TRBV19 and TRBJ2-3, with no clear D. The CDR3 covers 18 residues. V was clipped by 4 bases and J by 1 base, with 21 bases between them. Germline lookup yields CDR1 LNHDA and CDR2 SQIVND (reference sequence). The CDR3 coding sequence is TGTGCCAGTAGTAAGTTAAGTATAGTCCCGCTGGGCACAGATACGCAGTATTTT. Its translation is CASSKLSIVPLGTDTQYF.

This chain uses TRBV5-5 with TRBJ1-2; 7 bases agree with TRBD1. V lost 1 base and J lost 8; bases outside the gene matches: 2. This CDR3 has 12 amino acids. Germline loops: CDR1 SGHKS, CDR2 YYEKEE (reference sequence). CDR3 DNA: TGTGCCAGCAGCTTGACGGGACAGGGCTACACCTTC. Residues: CASSLTGQGYTF. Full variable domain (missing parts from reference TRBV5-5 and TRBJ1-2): DAGVTQSPTHLIKTRGQQVTLRCSPISGHKSVSWYQQVLGQGPQFIFQYYEKEERGRGNFPDRFSARQFPNYSSELNVNALLLGDSALYLCASSLTGQGYTFGSGTRLTVV.

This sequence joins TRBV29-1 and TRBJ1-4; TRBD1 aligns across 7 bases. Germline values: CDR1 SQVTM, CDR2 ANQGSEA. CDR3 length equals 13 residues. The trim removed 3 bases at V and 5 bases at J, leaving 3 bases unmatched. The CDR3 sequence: CSVEAGGNEKLFF. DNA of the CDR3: TGCAGCGTTGAGGCAGGGGGAAATGAAAAACTGTTTTTT. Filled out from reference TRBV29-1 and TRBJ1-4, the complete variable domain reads SAVISQKPSRDICQRGTSLTIQCQVDSQVTMMFWYRQQPGQSLTLIATANQGSEATYESGFVIDKFPISRPNLTFSTLTVSNMSPEDSSIYLCSVEAGGNEKLFFGSGTQLSVL.

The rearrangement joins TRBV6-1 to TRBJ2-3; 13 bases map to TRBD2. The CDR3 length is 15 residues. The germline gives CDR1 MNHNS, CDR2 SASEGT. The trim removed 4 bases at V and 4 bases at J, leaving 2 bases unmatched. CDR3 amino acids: CASSGLAGGADTQYF. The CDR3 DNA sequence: TGTGCCAGCAGTGGACTAGCGGGAGGAGCAGATACGCAGTATTTT.

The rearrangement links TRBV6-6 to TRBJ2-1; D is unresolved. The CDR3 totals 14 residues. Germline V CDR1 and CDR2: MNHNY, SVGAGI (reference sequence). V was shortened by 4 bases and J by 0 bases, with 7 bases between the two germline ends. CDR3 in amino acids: CASSFPDSYNEQFF. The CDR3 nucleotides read TGTGCCAGCAGTTTTCCGGACTCCTACAATGAGCAGTTCTTC.

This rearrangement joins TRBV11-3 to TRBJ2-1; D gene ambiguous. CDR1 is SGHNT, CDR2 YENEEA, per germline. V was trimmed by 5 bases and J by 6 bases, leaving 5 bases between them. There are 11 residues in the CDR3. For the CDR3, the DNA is TGTGCCAGCAGCGTTTCCAATGAGCAGTTCTTC. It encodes CASSVSNEQFF.

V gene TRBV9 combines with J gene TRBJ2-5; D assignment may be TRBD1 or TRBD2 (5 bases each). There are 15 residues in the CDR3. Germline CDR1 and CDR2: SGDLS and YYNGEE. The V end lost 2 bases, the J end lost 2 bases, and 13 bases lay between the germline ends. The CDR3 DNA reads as TGTGCCAGCAGCGTCTCGGCAGGGAGACAAGAGACCCAGTACTTC. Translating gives CASSVSAGRQETQYF.

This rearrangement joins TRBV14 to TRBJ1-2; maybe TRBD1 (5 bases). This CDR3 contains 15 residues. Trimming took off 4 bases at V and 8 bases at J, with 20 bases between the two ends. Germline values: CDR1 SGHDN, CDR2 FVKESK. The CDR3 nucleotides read TGTGCCAGCAGCCGATCACTGGGGGGAAGGGAAGGCTACACCTTC. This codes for CASSRSLGGREGYTF.

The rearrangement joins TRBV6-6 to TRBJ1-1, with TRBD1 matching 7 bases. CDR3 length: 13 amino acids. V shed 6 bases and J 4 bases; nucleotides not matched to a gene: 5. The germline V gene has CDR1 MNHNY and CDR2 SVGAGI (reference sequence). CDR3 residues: CASSLDRVTEAFF. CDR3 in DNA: TGTGCCAGCAGCCTCGACAGGGTCACTGAAGCTTTCTTT.

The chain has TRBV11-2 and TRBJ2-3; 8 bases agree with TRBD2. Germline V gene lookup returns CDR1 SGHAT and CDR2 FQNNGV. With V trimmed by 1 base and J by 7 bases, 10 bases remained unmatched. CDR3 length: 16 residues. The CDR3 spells CASSLATTGGGYTQYF. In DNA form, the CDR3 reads TGTGCCAGCAGCTTAGCAACTACGGGAGGGGGTTATACGCAGTATTTT.

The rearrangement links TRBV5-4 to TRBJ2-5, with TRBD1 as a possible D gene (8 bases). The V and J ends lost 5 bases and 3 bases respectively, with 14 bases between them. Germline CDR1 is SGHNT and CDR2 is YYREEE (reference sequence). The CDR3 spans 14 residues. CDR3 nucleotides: TGTGCCAGCAGTACACAGGGGGGGGAAGAGACCCAGTACTTC. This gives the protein CASSTQGGEETQYF. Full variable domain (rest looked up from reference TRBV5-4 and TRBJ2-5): ETGVTQSPTHLIKTRGQQVTLRCSSQSGHNTVSWYQQALGQGPQFIFQYYREEENGRGNFPPRFSGLQFPNYSSELNVNALELDDSALYLCASSTQGGEETQYFGPGTRLLVL.

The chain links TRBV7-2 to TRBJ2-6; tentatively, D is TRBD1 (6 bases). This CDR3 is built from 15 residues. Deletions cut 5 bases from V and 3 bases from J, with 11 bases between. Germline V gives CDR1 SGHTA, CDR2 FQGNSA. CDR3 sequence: CASSLRGYGANVLTF. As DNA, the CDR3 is TGTGCCAGCAGCCTCAGGGGATATGGGGCCAACGTCCTGACTTTC.

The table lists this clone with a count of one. For the CDR3, the DNA is TGTGCCAGCAGTGGGGTCTCGGGACAGAAAGGAGATACGCAGTATTTT. Translation: CASSGVSGQKGDTQYF. V and J are TRBV6-4 and TRBJ2-3, with 7 bases lining up with TRBD1. With 4 bases clipped from V and 5 bases from J, the junction kept 12 bases outside the gene matches. Germline V CDR1 and CDR2: MRHNA, SNTAGT. The CDR3 is 16 residues long.

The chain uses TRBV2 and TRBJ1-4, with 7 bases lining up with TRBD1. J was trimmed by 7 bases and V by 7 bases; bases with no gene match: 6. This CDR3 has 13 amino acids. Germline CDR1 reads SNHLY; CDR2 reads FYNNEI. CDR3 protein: CASIRDSREKLFF. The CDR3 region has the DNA TGTGCCAGCATCCGGGACAGTCGTGAAAAACTGTTTTTT. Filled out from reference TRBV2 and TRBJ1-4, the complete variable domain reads EPEVTQTPSHQVTQMGQEVILRCVPISNHLYFYWYRQILGQKVEFLVSFYNNEISEKSEIFDDQFSVERPDGSNFTLKIRSTKLEDSAMYFCASIRDSREKLFFGSGTQLSVL.

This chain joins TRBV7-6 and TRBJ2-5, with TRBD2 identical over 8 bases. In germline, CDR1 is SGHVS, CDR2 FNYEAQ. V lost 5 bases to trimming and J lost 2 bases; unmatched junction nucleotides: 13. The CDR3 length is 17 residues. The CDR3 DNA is TGTGCCAGCAGCCCTCCACTCACTATAGCGGGGCAAGAGACCCAGTACTTC. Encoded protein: CASSPPLTIAGQETQYF.

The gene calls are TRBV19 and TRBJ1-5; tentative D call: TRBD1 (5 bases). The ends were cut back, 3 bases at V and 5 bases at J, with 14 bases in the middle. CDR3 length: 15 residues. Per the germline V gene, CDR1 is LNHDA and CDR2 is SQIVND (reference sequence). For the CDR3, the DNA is TGTGCCAGTAGTATGGTCAGGGCGGTTGATCAGCCCCAGCATTTT. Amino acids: CASSMVRAVDQPQHF.

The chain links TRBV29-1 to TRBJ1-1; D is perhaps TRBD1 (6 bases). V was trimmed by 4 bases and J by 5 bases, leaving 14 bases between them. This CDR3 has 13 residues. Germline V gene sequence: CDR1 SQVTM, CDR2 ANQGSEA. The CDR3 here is CSVVPGAQTEAFF. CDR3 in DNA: TGCAGCGTTGTACCGGGGGCGCAGACTGAAGCTTTCTTT.

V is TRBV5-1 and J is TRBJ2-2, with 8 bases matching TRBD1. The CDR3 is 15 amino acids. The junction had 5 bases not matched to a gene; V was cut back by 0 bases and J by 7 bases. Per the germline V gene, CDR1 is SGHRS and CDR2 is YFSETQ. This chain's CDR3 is CASSLAGGVGGELFF. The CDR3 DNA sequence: TGCGCCAGCAGCTTGGCAGGGGGCGTAGGCGGGGAGCTGTTTTTT.

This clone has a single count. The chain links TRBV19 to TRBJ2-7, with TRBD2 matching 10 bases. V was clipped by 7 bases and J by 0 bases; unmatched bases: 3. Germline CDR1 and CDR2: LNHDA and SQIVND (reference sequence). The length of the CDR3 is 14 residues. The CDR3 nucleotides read TGTGCCAGTACCTTAGCGGGAGGCTCCTACGAGCAGTACTTC. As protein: CASTLAGGSYEQYF.

CDR3 DNA: TGTGCCAGCAGTGAAGCTCTTCGGGCCTACGAGCAGTACTTC. Amino acid sequence: CASSEALRAYEQYF. This chain joins TRBV6-1 and TRBJ2-7; D uncertain. V was shortened by 0 bases and J by 2 bases, with 8 bases between the two germline ends. The CDR3 is 14 amino acids. Germline values: CDR1 MNHNS, CDR2 SASEGT.

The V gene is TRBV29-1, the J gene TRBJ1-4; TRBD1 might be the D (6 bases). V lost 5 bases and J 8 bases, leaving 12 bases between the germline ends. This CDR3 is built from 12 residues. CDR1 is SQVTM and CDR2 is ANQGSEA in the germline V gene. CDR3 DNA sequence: TGCAGCGTTCAGGGGCGGGAGGAAAAACTGTTTTTT. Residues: CSVQGREEKLFF.

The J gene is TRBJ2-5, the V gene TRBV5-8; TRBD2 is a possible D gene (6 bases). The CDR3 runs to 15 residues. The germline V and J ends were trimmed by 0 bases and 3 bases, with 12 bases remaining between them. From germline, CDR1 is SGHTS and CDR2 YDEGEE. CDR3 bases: TGTGCCAGCAGCTTGGGGTCCAGGGAGGAAGAGACCCAGTACTTC. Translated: CASSLGSREEETQYF.

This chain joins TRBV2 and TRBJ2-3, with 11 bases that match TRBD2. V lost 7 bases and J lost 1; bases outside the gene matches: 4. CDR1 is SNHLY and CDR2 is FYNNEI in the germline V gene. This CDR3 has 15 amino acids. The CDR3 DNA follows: TGTGCCAGCATGGGACTAGCGGATCGCACAGATACGCAGTATTTT. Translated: CASMGLADRTDTQYF.

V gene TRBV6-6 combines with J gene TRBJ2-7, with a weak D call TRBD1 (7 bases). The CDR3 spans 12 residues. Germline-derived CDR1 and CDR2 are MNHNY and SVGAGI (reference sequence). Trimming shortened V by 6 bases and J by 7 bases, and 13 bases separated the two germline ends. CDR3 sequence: CASSPTGREQYF. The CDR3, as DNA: TGTGCCAGCAGCCCGACAGGGAGGGAGCAGTACTTC.